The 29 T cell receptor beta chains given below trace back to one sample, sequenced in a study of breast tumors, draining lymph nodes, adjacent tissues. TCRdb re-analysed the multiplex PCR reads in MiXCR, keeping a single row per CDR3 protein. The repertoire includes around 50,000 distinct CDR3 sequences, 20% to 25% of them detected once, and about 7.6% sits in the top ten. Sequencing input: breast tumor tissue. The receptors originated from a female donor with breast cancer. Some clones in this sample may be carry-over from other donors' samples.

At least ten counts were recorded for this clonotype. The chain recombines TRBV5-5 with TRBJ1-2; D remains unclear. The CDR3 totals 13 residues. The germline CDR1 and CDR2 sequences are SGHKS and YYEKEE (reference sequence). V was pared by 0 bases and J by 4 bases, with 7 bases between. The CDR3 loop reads CASSLDSFYGYTF. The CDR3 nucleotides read TGTGCCAGCAGCTTGGACAGTTTCTATGGCTACACCTTC.

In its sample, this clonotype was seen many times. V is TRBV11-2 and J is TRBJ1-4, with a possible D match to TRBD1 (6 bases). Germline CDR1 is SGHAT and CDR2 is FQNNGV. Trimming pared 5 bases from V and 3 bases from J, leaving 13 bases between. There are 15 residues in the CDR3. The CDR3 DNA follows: TGTGCCAGCAGCCCAATGGGGGGCTCTAATGAAAAACTGTTTTTT. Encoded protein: CASSPMGGSNEKLFF.

CDR3 amino acids: CASSLDRGAEAFF. DNA for the CDR3: TGTGCCAGCAGTCTAGACAGGGGCGCTGAAGCTTTCTTT. The V call is TRBV7-9, the J call TRBJ1-1; 8 bases line up with TRBD1. J lost 6 bases, V lost 6 bases, and 6 bases had no gene match. The germline CDR1 and CDR2 sequences are SEHNR and FQNEAQ (reference sequence). The CDR3 totals 13 residues.

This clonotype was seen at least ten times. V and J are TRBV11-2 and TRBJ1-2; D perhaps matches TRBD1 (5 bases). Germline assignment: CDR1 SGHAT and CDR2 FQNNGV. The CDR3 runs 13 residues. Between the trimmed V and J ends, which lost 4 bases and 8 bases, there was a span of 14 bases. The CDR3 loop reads CASSSRLGGGYTF. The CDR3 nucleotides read TGTGCCAGCAGCTCCCGCCTGGGGGGAGGCTACACCTTC.

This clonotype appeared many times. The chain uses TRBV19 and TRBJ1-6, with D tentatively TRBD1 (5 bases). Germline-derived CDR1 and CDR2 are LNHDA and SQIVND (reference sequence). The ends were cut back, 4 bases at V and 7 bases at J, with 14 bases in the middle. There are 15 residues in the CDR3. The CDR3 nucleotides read TGTGCCAGTAGTACCCACGGGCAGGGAAATTCACCCCTCCACTTT. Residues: CASSTHGQGNSPLHF.

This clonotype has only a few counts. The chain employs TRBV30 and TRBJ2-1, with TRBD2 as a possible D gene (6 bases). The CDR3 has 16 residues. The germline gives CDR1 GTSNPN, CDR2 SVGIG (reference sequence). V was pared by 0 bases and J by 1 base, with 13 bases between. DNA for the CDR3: TGTGCCTGGAGTGTACGGGGCGGGGATTCCTACAATGAGCAGTTCTTC. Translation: CAWSVRGGDSYNEQFF.

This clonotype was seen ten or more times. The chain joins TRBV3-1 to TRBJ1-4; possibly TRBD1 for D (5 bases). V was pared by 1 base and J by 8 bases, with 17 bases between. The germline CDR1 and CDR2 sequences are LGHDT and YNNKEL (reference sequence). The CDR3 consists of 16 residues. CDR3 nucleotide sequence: TGTGCCAGCAGCCAAGCCATCGGGGCCCTCGGGGAAAAACTGTTTTTT. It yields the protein CASSQAIGALGEKLFF.

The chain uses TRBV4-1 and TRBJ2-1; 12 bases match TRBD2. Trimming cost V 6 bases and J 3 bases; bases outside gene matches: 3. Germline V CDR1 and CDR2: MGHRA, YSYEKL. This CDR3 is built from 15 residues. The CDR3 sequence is CASRRLAGDYNEQFF. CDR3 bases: TGCGCCAGCAGAAGACTAGCGGGGGACTACAATGAGCAGTTCTTC.

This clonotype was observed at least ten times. The CDR3 nucleotides read TGTGCCAGCAGTAGGACTAGGAATGAGCAGTTCTTC. Protein: CASSRTRNEQFF. The chain links TRBV6-2 or TRBV6-3 to TRBJ2-1; 7 bases map to TRBD2. Trimming removed 5 bases from V and 7 bases from J; junction bases left unmatched: 2. The CDR3 consists of 12 residues. CDR1 MNHEY and CDR2 SVGEGT come from the germline V gene.

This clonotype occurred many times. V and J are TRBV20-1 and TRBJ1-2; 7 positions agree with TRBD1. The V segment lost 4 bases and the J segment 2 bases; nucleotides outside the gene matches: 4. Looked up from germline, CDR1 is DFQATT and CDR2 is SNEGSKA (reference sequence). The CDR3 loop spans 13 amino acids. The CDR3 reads CSAMDRSNYGYTF. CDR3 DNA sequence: TGCAGTGCTATGGACAGGAGCAACTATGGCTACACCTTC.

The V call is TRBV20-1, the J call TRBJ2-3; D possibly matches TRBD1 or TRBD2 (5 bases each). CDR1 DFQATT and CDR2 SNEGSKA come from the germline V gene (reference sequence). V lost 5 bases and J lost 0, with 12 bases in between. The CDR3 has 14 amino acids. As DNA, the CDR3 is TGCAGTGCTTTCCCTGGGGGTAGCACAGATACGCAGTATTTT. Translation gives CSAFPGGSTDTQYF.

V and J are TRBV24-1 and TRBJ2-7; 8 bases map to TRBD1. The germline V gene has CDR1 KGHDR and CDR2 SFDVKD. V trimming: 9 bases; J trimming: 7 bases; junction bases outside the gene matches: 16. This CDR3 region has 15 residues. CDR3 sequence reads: CATPGGISSLAEQYF. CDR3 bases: TGTGCCACCCCAGGGGGCATATCATCCCTTGCAGAGCAGTACTTC.

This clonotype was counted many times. The CDR3 DNA reads TGCGCCAGCAGCCAGGGGGCGGAGGGATCCTATAATTCACCCCTCCACTTT. Translating it yields CASSQGAEGSYNSPLHF. The chain is built from TRBV4-1 and TRBJ1-6, with D possibly TRBD1 on 6 matching bases. The CDR3 length is 17 residues. Trimming left V 3 bases short and J 1 base short, with 13 bases between. Germline loops: CDR1 MGHRA, CDR2 YSYEKL.

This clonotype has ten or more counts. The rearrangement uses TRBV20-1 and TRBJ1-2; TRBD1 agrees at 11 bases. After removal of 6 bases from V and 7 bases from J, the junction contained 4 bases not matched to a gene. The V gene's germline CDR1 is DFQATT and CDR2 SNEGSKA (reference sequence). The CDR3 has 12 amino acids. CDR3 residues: CSARTGGGGYTF. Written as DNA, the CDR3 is TGCAGTGCAAGGACAGGGGGCGGTGGCTACACCTTC.

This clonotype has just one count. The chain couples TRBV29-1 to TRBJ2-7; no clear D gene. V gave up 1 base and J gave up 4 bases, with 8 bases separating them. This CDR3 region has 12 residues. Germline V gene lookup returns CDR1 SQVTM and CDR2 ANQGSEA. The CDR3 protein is CSVEGSGYEQYF. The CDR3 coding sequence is TGCAGCGTTGAAGGCAGTGGGTACGAGCAGTACTTC.

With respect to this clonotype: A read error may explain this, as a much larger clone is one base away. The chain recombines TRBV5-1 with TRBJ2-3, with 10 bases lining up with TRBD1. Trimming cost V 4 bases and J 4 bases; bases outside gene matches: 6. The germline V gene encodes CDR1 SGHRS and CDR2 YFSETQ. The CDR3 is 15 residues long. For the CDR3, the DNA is TGCGCCAGCAGCGACGGGACAGGGGACGCAGATACGCAGTATTTT. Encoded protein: CASSDGTGDADTQYF.

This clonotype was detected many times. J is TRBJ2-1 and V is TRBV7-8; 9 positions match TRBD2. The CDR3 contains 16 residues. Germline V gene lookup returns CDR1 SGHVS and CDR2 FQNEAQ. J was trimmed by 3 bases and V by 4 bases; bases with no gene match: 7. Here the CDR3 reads CASSSTRLAVYNEQFF. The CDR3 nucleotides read TGTGCCAGCAGCTCCACTAGACTAGCGGTCTACAATGAGCAGTTCTTC.

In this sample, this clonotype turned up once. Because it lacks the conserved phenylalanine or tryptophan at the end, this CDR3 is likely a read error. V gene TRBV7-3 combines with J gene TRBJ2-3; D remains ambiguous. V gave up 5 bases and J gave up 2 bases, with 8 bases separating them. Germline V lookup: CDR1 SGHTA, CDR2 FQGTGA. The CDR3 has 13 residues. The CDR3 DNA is TGTGCCAGCAGCACGACCAACACAGATACGCAGTATTTG. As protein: CASSTTNTDTQYL.

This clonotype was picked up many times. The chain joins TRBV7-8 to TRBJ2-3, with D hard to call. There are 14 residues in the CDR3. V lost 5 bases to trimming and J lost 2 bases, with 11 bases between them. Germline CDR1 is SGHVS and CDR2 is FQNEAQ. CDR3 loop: CASSIRAPTDTQYF. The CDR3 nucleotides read TGTGCCAGCAGCATTAGAGCCCCCACAGATACGCAGTATTTT. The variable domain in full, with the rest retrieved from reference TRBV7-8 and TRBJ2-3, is GAGVSQSPRYKVAKRGQDVALRCDPISGHVSLFWYQQALGQGPEFLTYFQNEAQLDKSGLPSDRFFAERPEGSVSTLKIQRTQQEDSAVYLCASSIRAPTDTQYFGPGTRLTVL.

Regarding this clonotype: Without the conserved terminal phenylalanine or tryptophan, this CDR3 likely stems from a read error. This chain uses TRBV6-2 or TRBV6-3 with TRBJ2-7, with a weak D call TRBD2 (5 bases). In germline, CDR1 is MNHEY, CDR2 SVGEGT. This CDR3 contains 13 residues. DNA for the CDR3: TGTGCCAGCAGTTACGGACTGAATTACGTGCAGTACTGC. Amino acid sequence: CASSYGLNYVQYC.

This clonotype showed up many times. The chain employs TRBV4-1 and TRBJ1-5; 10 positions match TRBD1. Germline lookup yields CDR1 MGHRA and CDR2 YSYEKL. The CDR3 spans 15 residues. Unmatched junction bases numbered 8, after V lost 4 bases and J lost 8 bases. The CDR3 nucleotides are TGCGCCAGCAGCCCCCGGACAGGGGGGATTGAGCCCCAGCATTTT. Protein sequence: CASSPRTGGIEPQHF.

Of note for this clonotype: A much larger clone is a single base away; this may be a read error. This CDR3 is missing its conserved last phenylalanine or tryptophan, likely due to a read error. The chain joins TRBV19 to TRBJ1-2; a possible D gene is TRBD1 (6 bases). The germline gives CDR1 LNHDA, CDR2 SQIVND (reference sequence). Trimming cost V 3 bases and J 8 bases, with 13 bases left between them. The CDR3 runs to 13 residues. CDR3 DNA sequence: TGTGCCAGTAGTATGGGTCCAGGGGACGGCTACACCGTC. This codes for CASSMGPGDGYTV.

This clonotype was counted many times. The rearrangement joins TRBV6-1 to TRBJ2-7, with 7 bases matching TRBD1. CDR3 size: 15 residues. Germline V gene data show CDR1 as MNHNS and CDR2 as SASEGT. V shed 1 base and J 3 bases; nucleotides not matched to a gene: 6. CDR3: CASSEDPGQIYEQYF. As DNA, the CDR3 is TGTGCCAGCAGTGAAGATCCGGGACAGATCTACGAGCAGTACTTC.

The CDR3 bases are TGTGCCAGCAGCTTGGAACAGGGTGGGATTTACGAGCAGTACTTC. Encoded protein: CASSLEQGGIYEQYF. The V call is TRBV5-6, the J call TRBJ2-7; D might be TRBD1 (6 bases). CDR3 length equals 15 residues. The V and J ends lost 0 bases and 4 bases respectively, with 14 bases between them. CDR1 SGHDT and CDR2 YYEEEE come from the germline V gene. The whole variable domain, filled in from reference TRBV5-6 and TRBJ2-7, reads DAGVTQSPTHLIKTRGQQVTLRCSPKSGHDTVSWYQQALGQGPQFIFQYYEEEERQRGNFPDRFSGHQFPNYSSELNVNALLLGDSALYLCASSLEQGGIYEQYFGPGTRLTVT.

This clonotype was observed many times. The DNA of the CDR3 is TGCGCCAGCAGCCAACTTGGGAGGCTAGCGGAAGAGACCCAGTACTTC. Protein product: CASSQLGRLAEETQYF. This chain connects TRBV4-1 to TRBJ2-5, with 7 bases fitting TRBD2. V lost 2 bases and J lost 3; bases outside the gene matches: 9. Looked up from germline, CDR1 is MGHRA and CDR2 is YSYEKL. The CDR3 length is 16 residues.

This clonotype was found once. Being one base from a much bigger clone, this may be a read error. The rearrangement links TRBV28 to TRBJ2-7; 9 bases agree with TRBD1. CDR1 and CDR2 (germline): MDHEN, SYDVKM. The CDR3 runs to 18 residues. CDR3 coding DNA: TGTGCCAGCAGTTTATGGCAAACGGGACAGGGAAGTCCCTACGAGCAGCACTTC. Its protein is CASSLWQTGQGSPYEQHF.

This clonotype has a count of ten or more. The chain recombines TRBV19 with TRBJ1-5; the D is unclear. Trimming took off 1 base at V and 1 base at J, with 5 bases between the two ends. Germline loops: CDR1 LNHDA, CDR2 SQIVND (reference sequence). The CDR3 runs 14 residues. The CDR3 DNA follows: TGTGCCAGTAGTATAGTGGTGAGCAATCAGCCCCAGCATTTT. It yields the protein CASSIVVSNQPQHF. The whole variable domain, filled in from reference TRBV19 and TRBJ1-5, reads DGGITQSPKYLFRKEGQNVTLSCEQNLNHDAMYWYRQDPGQGLRLIYYSQIVNDFQKGDIAEGYSVSREKKESFPLTVTSAQKNPTAFYLCASSIVVSNQPQHFGDGTRLSIL.

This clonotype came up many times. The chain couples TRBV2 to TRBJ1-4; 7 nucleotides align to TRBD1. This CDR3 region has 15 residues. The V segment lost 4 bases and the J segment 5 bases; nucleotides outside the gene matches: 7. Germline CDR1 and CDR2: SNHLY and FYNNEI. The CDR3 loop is CASSGTGTVNEKLFF. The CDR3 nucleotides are TGTGCCAGCAGTGGAACCGGGACAGTGAATGAAAAACTGTTTTTT.

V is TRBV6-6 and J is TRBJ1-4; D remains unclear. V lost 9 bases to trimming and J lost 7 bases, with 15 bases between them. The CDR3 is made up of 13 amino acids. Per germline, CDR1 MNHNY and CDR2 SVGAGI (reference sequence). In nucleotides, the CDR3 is TGTGCCAGTAGGGTAGTTTCGAGTGAAAAACTGTTTTTT. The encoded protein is CASRVVSSEKLFF.